The 23 T cell receptor beta chains presented below share a single source sample, sequenced in a study of tumor-infiltrating lymphocytes in primary liver carcinoma. The study extracted blood RNA from unsorted whole blood and also extracted germline DNA. TCR beta cDNA was made from approximately 540 ng total RNA with a constant-region primer. ARM-PCR was slightly modified, and three nested multiplex PCR rounds with it gave rise to the TCR beta libraries. Amplification in the first two PCR rounds was performed using TRBV1-TRBV30 forward primers and a C-beta reverse primer for approximately 10 cycles each. A single record per CDR3 protein comes from TCRdb applying MiXCR to the multiplex PCR reads. The sample holds 310,000 or so distinct CDR3 sequences, 58% seen once. Sequencing was done on a sample of peripheral blood. Every receptor here comes from a woman in her 30s with primary liver carcinoma and hepatitis B virus infection.

This clonotype was found once. Given a much more abundant clone one base away, this may be a read error. J is TRBJ2-3 and V is TRBV29-1, with 13 nucleotides matching TRBD2. The germline V gene has CDR1 SQVTM and CDR2 ANQGSEA. This CDR3 is built from 15 residues. The CDR3 DNA sequence: TGCAACGTCCGGACTAGCGGGAGACGCACAGATACGCAGTATTTT. Translation gives CNVRTSGRRTDTQYF.

This clonotype was counted only a few times. The chain joins TRBV4-2 to TRBJ1-6; 8 nucleotides match TRBD1. Germline-derived CDR1 and CDR2 are LGHNA and YNFKEQ. V lost 2 bases and J lost 9; bases outside the gene matches: 12. This CDR3 comprises 17 residues. The CDR3 here is CASSQIRQGYISSPLHF. CDR3 bases: TGTGCCAGCAGCCAAATCAGACAGGGGTATATCTCTTCACCCCTCCACTTT.

The chain uses TRBV11-2 and TRBJ2-2; a weak D match, TRBD2 (6 bases). V gave up 2 bases and J gave up 8 bases, with 21 bases separating them. The CDR3 has 17 amino acids. Germline lookup yields CDR1 SGHAT and CDR2 FQNNGV. The CDR3 nucleotides read TGTGCCAGCAGCTTATTTAAGGCGGGACCGTGGGCGGGGGAGCTGTTTTTT. Its protein product is CASSLFKAGPWAGELFF.

CDR3 in amino acids: CSVSAGWGMNTEAFF. CDR3 sequence (DNA): TGCAGCGTTTCCGCAGGGTGGGGCATGAACACTGAAGCTTTCTTT. The chain joins TRBV29-1 to TRBJ1-1, with D possibly TRBD1 on 5 matching bases. This CDR3 is built from 15 residues. Trimming removed 5 bases at V and 0 bases at J, with 16 bases between. From germline, CDR1 is SQVTM and CDR2 ANQGSEA.

Remarks on this clonotype: This may be a read error: a much more frequent sequence differs by one nucleotide. The gene calls are TRBV13 and TRBJ2-7; 9 bases line up with TRBD2. The CDR3 contains 14 residues. Germline values: CDR1 PRHDT, CDR2 FYEKMQ (reference sequence). CDR3 residues: CTSSLFSGGYEQYF. In DNA form, the CDR3 reads TGTACCAGCAGCTTGTTTAGCGGGGGCTACGAGCAGTACTTC. Using reference TRBV13 and TRBJ2-7 for the parts outside the CDR3, the full variable domain is AAGVIQSPRHLIKEKRETATLKCYPIPRHDTVYWYQQGPGQDPQFLISFYEKMQSDKGSIPDRFSAQQFSDYHSELNMSSLELGDSALYFCTSSLFSGGYEQYFGPGTRLTVT.

The chain has TRBV5-6 and TRBJ2-5; no clear D gene. Germline CDR1 and CDR2: SGHDT and YYEEEE. The CDR3 is 15 residues long. V was cut by 4 bases and J by 5 bases, with 18 bases left in between. CDR3 DNA sequence: TGTGCCAGCAGCCCAGCGCCTCTAGTTGCGGAGACCCAGTACTTC. Protein sequence: CASSPAPLVAETQYF.

The chain employs TRBV4-1 and TRBJ2-7; a possible D gene is TRBD1 (5 bases). Trimming stripped 4 bases from V and 2 bases from J, with 21 bases between. Germline assignment: CDR1 MGHRA and CDR2 YSYEKL. CDR3 length: 17 amino acids. CDR3 DNA sequence: TGCGCCAGCAGCCCGGCACCCCAACAAGGGGCGGCCTACGAGCAGTACTTC. It encodes CASSPAPQQGAAYEQYF.

This clonotype appeared many times. J is TRBJ1-2 and V is TRBV29-1; the D is unclear. Germline assignment: CDR1 SQVTM and CDR2 ANQGSEA. Trimming removed 0 bases at V and 7 bases at J, with 12 bases between. There are 13 residues in the CDR3. CDR3 in DNA: TGCAGCGTTGAAGACACACAGTCGAGTGGCTACACCTTC. This encodes CSVEDTQSSGYTF.

The rearrangement links TRBV11-3 to TRBJ2-1; 7 bases align to TRBD2. Germline V CDR1 and CDR2: SGHNT, YENEEA. This CDR3 region has 17 residues. The V segment lost 1 base and the J segment 8 bases; nucleotides outside the gene matches: 14. The CDR3 sequence is CASSLGRGEWGVDEQFF. The CDR3 nucleotides read TGTGCCAGCAGCTTAGGTCGGGGGGAGTGGGGTGTCGATGAGCAGTTCTTC.

This clonotype was recorded once. Just one base apart from a much larger clone, this may be a read error. The rearrangement links TRBV12-3 or TRBV12-4 to TRBJ2-5; 8 nucleotides agree with TRBD2. J gave up 5 bases and V 7 bases, and 9 bases lay outside the gene matches. The CDR3 is 14 residues long. CDR3 bases: TGTGCCAGCACCATCAGCGGGAGTCCGGAGACCCAGTACTTC. Its protein is CASTISGSPETQYF.

This clonotype was observed many times. This chain connects TRBV29-1 to TRBJ2-1; no reliable D call. CDR3 length: 14 amino acids. Looked up from germline, CDR1 is SQVTM and CDR2 is ANQGSEA. V lost 0 bases, J lost 2 bases, and 8 bases lay in between. CDR3: CSVEDKWPYNEQFF. In DNA form, the CDR3 reads TGCAGCGTTGAAGATAAATGGCCCTACAATGAGCAGTTCTTC.

In this sample, this clonotype turned up many times. The J gene is TRBJ2-2, the V gene TRBV12-3 or TRBV12-4; D gene unclear. V was trimmed by 9 bases and J by 7 bases, leaving 9 bases between them. The CDR3 covers 11 residues. The CDR3 spells CARILGGELFF. CDR3 DNA sequence: TGTGCCAGGATTTTAGGCGGGGAGCTGTTTTTT.

The V gene is TRBV6-6, the J gene TRBJ1-5, with a weak D call TRBD1 (6 bases). Germline V lookup: CDR1 MNHNY, CDR2 SVGAGI (reference sequence). This CDR3 spans 16 amino acids. With 7 bases removed from V and 2 bases from J, the gap between germline ends came to 18 bases. This CDR3 is CASNHLTGTRNQPQHF. The CDR3 DNA reads as TGTGCCAGCAATCACCTAACAGGGACCCGCAATCAGCCCCAGCATTTT.

About this clonotype itself: A read error is possible here, since a much larger clone lies one base away. CDR3 amino acids: CSVVSRRGLRDTNKQFF. The CDR3 nucleotides are TGCAGCGTTGTGAGCCGTAGGGGACTTCGGGATACCAATAAGCAGTTCTTC. The V gene is TRBV29-1, the J gene TRBJ2-1; a weak D match, TRBD2 (6 bases). This CDR3 has 17 amino acids. The germline V gene has CDR1 SQVTM and CDR2 ANQGSEA.

For this clonotype: This may stem from a read error, because a much larger clone lies one nucleotide away. The rearrangement uses TRBV11-2 and TRBJ2-1, with 8 positions matching TRBD2. Germline V CDR1 and CDR2: SGHAT, FQNNGV. Trimming cost V 5 bases and J 4 bases; bases outside gene matches: 10. The CDR3 is 16 amino acids. CDR3: CASSLIPGGGYNEQFF. The CDR3 DNA is TGTGCCAGCAGCCTTATCCCGGGAGGGGGGTACAATGAGCAGTTCTTC.

V usage is TRBV28 and J usage is TRBJ2-5, with a weak D call TRBD2 (5 bases). The CDR3 covers 15 residues. Germline CDR1 reads MDHEN; CDR2 reads SYDVKM. V was shortened by 4 bases and J by 3 bases, with 15 bases between the two germline ends. The DNA of the CDR3 is TGTGCCAGCAGTTGGATGACTAAGCAGGAAGAGACCCAGTACTTC. Its protein is CASSWMTKQEETQYF.

The CDR3 loop reads CASNAELENYGYTF. CDR3 in DNA: TGCGCCAGCAACGCTGAGTTGGAGAATTATGGCTACACCTTC. V and J are TRBV4-3 and TRBJ1-2; D is undetermined. Trimming stripped 7 bases from V and 5 bases from J, with 17 bases between. CDR1 is LGHNA and CDR2 is YSLEER in the germline V gene. The CDR3 contains 14 residues.

This clonotype has more than one count but fewer than ten. V usage is TRBV6-7 and J usage is TRBJ2-3; 7 bases agree with TRBD1. TRBV6-7 falls under the ORF class, with uncertain function. This CDR3 is built from 18 residues. V lost 4 bases and J lost 0; bases outside the gene matches: 13. The DNA for the CDR3 is TGTGCCAGCAGTTGCCATTCAACCGGGACAGCTAGCACAGATACGCAGTATTTT. As protein: CASSCHSTGTASTDTQYF.

The count of this clonotype is one. V gene TRBV7-9 combines with J gene TRBJ2-1, with a tentative D call TRBD2 (5 bases). CDR1 and CDR2 (germline): SEHNR, FQNEAQ (reference sequence). Trimming cost V 1 base and J 7 bases, with 14 bases left between them. The CDR3 sequence is 15 residues long. The CDR3: CASSLDLAGVNEQFF. In nucleotides, the CDR3 is TGTGCCAGCAGCTTAGACCTAGCAGGAGTGAATGAGCAGTTCTTC.

Ten or more counts support this clonotype. The gene calls are TRBV11-2 and TRBJ1-4; D is unclear. Trimming removed 5 bases at V and 7 bases at J, with 11 bases between. The V gene's germline CDR1 is SGHAT and CDR2 FQNNGV. This CDR3 is built from 13 residues. In DNA form, the CDR3 reads TGTGCCAGCAGCAACTATCAGACTGAAAAACTGTTTTTT. Translated, it gives CASSNYQTEKLFF.

This chain uses TRBV4-1 with TRBJ2-7, with D possibly being TRBD2 (6 bases). Germline values: CDR1 MGHRA, CDR2 YSYEKL. The CDR3 spans 14 residues. With 4 bases removed from V and 5 bases from J, the gap between germline ends came to 15 bases. CDR3: CASSPAGSVNEQYF. The CDR3 bases are TGCGCCAGCAGCCCCGCGGGGAGTGTCAACGAGCAGTACTTC.

This clonotype has just one count. The rearrangement links TRBV4-3 to TRBJ1-6; no clear D gene. The V and J ends lost 0 bases and 9 bases respectively, with 12 bases between them. CDR3 length: 15 residues. Per germline, CDR1 LGHNA and CDR2 YSLEER. This CDR3 reads CASSQDSAIGSPLHF. The CDR3 DNA is TGCGCCAGCAGCCAAGATAGCGCAATTGGTTCACCCCTCCACTTT.

This clonotype was found many times. The chain recombines TRBV12-3 or TRBV12-4 with TRBJ2-7; D may be TRBD2 (7 bases). The germline V and J ends were trimmed by 3 bases and 7 bases, with 16 bases remaining between them. There are 14 residues in the CDR3. The CDR3 reads CASSFGGGGVEQYF. The CDR3 region has the DNA TGTGCCAGCAGTTTCGGAGGGGGGGGAGTAGAGCAGTACTTC.